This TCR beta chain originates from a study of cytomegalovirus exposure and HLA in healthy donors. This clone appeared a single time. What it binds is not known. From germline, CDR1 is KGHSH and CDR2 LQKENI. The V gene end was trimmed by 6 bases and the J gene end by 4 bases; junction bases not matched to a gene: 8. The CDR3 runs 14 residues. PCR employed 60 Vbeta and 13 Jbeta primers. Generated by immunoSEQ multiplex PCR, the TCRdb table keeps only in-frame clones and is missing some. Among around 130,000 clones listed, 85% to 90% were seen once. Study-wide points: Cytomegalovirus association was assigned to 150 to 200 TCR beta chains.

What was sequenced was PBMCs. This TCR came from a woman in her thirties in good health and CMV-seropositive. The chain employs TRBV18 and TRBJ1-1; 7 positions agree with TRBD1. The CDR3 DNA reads TGTGCCAGCTCGCAACACAGGGGCCCCACTGAAGCTTTCTTT. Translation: CASSQHRGPTEAFF.